This T cell receptor beta chain originates from a study of T cell changes during pregnancy in multiple sclerosis. Data came from immunoSEQ multiplex PCR; TCRdb stores just in-frame clones and leaves some out. Altogether about 40,000 clones are present, 89% being singletons, with the ten largest covering 0.51%. CDR1 and CDR2 (germline): SGDLS, YYNGEE. The junction had 5 bases not matched to a gene; V was cut back by 6 bases and J by 0 bases. The length of the CDR3 is 14 residues. This chain links TRBV9 with TRBJ1-1; TRBD1 matches 7 bases. This specimen consisted of CD4+ T cells from peripheral blood mononuclear cells, obtained in the first trimester of pregnancy. The sequence came from a female donor with multiple sclerosis, enrolled in a pregnancy study. CDR3 sequence: CASTDRRLNTEAFF. The CDR3 bases are TGTGCCAGCACGGACAGGCGCTTGAACACTGAAGCTTTCTTT.